A selection of T cell receptor beta chains follows, all from one sample in a study of OX40 agonist ivuxolimab in advanced cancers. TCRdb's table, derived via immunoSEQ multiplex PCR, lists solely in-frame clones and lacks some. The top ten hold about 25% of the sample, which has about 32,000 clones, 89% seen once. The specimen was CD4+ or CD8+ T cells sorted from blood, collected in a trial of the OX40 agonist ivuxolimab. The receptors come from an adult with an advanced solid tumor such as melanoma, head and neck, liver or kidney cancer. Each CDR3 is given with its conserved first and last residue. A D gene is named only where the DNA matches it firmly. Clone sizes are given selectively: once, few, many, or a class where the clone is expanded.

len	d_gene	v_gene	j_gene	abundance	CDR3aa	CDR3nt
14	.	TRBV2	TRBJ2-5	.	CASSGTGGEETQYF	TGTGCCAGCAGTGGGACGGGGGGCGAAGAGACCCAGTACTTC
11	.	TRBV20-1	TRBJ2-7	.	CSARDTYEQYF	TGCAGTGCACGGGACACCTACGAGCAGTACTTC
14	TRBD2	TRBV28	TRBJ2-1	.	CASSSGLAGDEQFF	TGTGCCAGCAGCTCCGGACTAGCGGGAGACGAGCAGTTCTTC
16	.	TRBV13	TRBJ1-3	.	CASSFQGLGSGNTIYF	TGTGCCAGCAGCTTTCAGGGTCTAGGGTCTGGAAACACCATATATTTT
15	.	TRBV9	TRBJ1-1	once	CASSVAENPNTEAFF	TGTGCCAGCAGCGTAGCCGAAAACCCGAACACTGAAGCTTTCTTT
15	TRBD2	TRBV28	TRBJ2-3	once	CASSSQRDYADTQYF	TGTGCCAGCAGTTCACAGCGGGATTACGCAGATACGCAGTATTTT
17	.	TRBV7-2	TRBJ2-7	.	CASSHRGRGSPYYEQYF	TGTGCCAGCAGCCATAGAGGGAGAGGCTCCCCGTACTACGAGCAGTACTTC
14	.	TRBV15	TRBJ1-2	.	CATSMPGQTGGYTF	TGTGCCACCAGCATGCCGGGACAAACAGGAGGCTACACCTTC
14	.	TRBV27	TRBJ2-7	.	CASRPRGGAHEQYF	TGTGCCAGCAGACCCCGAGGGGGGGCCCACGAGCAGTACTTC
15	TRBD1	TRBV28	TRBJ2-7	.	CASNPPGQGLYEQYF	TGTGCCAGCAACCCACCGGGACAGGGTTTGTACGAGCAGTACTTC
14	.	TRBV19	TRBJ2-3	.	CASSMTAARDTQYF	TGTGCCAGTAGTATGACAGCGGCGAGAGATACGCAGTATTTT
15	TRBD2	TRBV19	TRBJ2-7	once	CASSMGSGGHYEQYF	TGTGCCAGTAGCATGGGCAGCGGGGGGCACTACGAGCAGTACTTC
13	TRBD2	TRBV6-5	TRBJ2-7	.	CASGGTSDYEQYF	TGTGCCAGCGGCGGGACTAGCGACTACGAGCAGTACTTC
14	TRBD2	TRBV7-2	TRBJ2-7	.	CASSLGLAGGEQYF	TGTGCCAGCAGCCTGGGACTAGCGGGAGGCGAGCAGTACTTC
15	TRBD2	TRBV2	TRBJ2-3	.	CASSKRGGLSDTQYF	TGTGCCAGCAGTAAGCGGGGGGGCCTTTCGGATACGCAGTATTTT
12	.	TRBV2	TRBJ1-4	.	CASRAWNEKLFF	TGTGCCTCCAGGGCTTGGAATGAAAAACTGTTTTTT
17	.	TRBV5-6	TRBJ2-6	.	CASSLGGFSSGANVLTF	TGTGCCAGCAGCTTGGGCGGGTTTAGCTCTGGGGCCAACGTCCTGACTTTC
15	.	TRBV6-1	TRBJ1-1	.	CASSVLGHSNTEAFF	TGTGCCAGCAGTGTACTAGGACATTCGAACACTGAAGCTTTCTTT
17	TRBD1	TRBV5-6	TRBJ1-4	.	CASRAQGQGSTNEKLFF	TGTGCCAGCAGGGCTCAGGGACAGGGGTCCACTAATGAAAAACTGTTTTTT
15	.	TRBV27	TRBJ1-2	.	CASSLKGPANYGYTF	TGTGCCAGCAGTCTTAAGGGGCCCGCTAACTATGGCTACACCTTC
13	.	TRBV27	TRBJ2-7	.	CASSLLTSYEQYF	TGTGCCAGCAGTCTCTTAACCTCGTACGAGCAGTACTTC
15	.	TRBV27	TRBJ1-5	once	CASSWQMGTNQPQHF	TGTGCCAGCAGTTGGCAAATGGGTACCAATCAGCCCCAGCATTTT
15	.	TRBV4-1	TRBJ1-2	.	CASSLGTPTNYGYTF	TGCGCCAGCAGCCTAGGGACACCTACTAACTATGGCTACACCTTC
13	.	TRBV7-9	TRBJ2-7	.	CASSLGNRYEQYF	TGTGCCAGCAGCTTAGGGAACCGCTACGAGCAGTACTTC
13	.	TRBV2	TRBJ2-5	.	CASRSLKELTQYF	TGTGCCAGCAGGTCCCTAAAGGAGTTGACCCAGTACTTC
15	.	TRBV19	TRBJ1-5	.	CASSMRDRSNQPQHF	TGTGCCAGTAGTATGAGGGATCGTAGCAATCAGCCCCAGCATTTT
14	TRBD2	TRBV2	TRBJ2-7	.	CASTWRTSGYEQYF	TGTGCCAGCACGTGGAGGACTAGCGGCTACGAGCAGTACTTC
12	.	TRBV30	TRBJ2-7	.	CAWSTTAYEQYF	TGTGCCTGGAGTACTACGGCCTACGAGCAGTACTTC
13	TRBD1	TRBV30	TRBJ1-1	few	CAWSPTGVSEAFF	TGTGCCTGGAGTCCGACAGGGGTCTCTGAAGCTTTCTTT
12	.	TRBV4-1	TRBJ2-7	once	CASSHNSGEQYF	TGCGCCAGCAGCCATAACTCTGGCGAGCAGTACTTC
13	.	TRBV7-9	TRBJ1-3	.	CASSLVSGNTIYF	TGTGCCAGCAGCTTGGTGTCTGGAAACACCATATATTTT
12	.	TRBV27	TRBJ2-1	.	CASSLSPNEQFF	TGTGCCAGCAGTTTATCTCCTAATGAGCAGTTCTTC
15	.	TRBV19	TRBJ1-3	.	CASSIWAGTGNTIYF	TGTGCCAGTAGTATATGGGCCGGGACTGGAAACACCATATATTTT
14	.	TRBV28	TRBJ1-1	.	CASSLGGPSTEAFF	TGTGCCAGCAGTTTAGGGGGCCCGAGCACTGAAGCTTTCTTT
13	.	TRBV19	TRBJ1-1	.	CASSPLPVTEAFF	TGTGCCAGTAGTCCGCTTCCGGTCACTGAAGCTTTCTTT
14	TRBD1	TRBV7-6	TRBJ2-7	.	CASSPGQGPNEQYF	TGTGCCAGCAGCCCCGGACAGGGTCCCAACGAGCAGTACTTC
14	.	TRBV28	TRBJ1-5	.	CASSPPGLNQPQHF	TGTGCCAGCAGCCCCCCGGGCCTCAATCAGCCCCAGCATTTT
15	TRBD1	TRBV19	TRBJ2-7	.	CASSPVEGANYEQYF	TGTGCCAGTAGCCCTGTTGAGGGGGCGAACTACGAGCAGTACTTC
12	TRBD1	TRBV29-1	TRBJ2-4	.	CSAYGQENIQYF	TGCAGCGCTTACGGACAGGAAAACATTCAGTACTTC
13	.	TRBV14	TRBJ2-1	.	CASSLIGGGNQFF	TGTGCCAGCAGCCTAATAGGGGGTGGAAATCAGTTCTTC
15	.	TRBV28	TRBJ1-5	.	CASRKGRGVGQPQHF	TGTGCCAGCAGGAAAGGACGGGGGGTTGGTCAGCCCCAGCATTTT
13	.	TRBV6-5	TRBJ1-4	.	CASSYNRNEKLFF	TGTGCCAGCAGTTATAATAGGAATGAAAAACTGTTTTTT
15	.	TRBV13	TRBJ2-5	.	CASSPSVGLKETQYF	TGTGCCAGCAGCCCCTCCGTGGGGCTCAAAGAGACCCAGTACTTC
13	.	TRBV4-2	TRBJ2-5	.	CASSPRLAETQYF	TGTGCCAGCAGCCCACGGCTGGCAGAGACCCAGTACTTC
16	.	TRBV11-3	TRBJ2-5	.	CASSLDTLHKQETQYF	TGTGCCAGCAGCTTAGACACCTTACACAAACAAGAGACCCAGTACTTC
13	.	TRBV28	TRBJ2-1	.	CASSLDGSWEQFF	TGTGCCAGCAGTTTGGATGGGTCTTGGGAGCAGTTCTTC
16	.	TRBV27	TRBJ1-5	once	CASSLSIVNSNQPQHF	TGTGCCAGCAGTTTATCGATAGTAAATAGCAATCAGCCCCAGCATTTT
15	.	TRBV28	TRBJ2-1	.	CASCMGTVSYNEQFF	TGTGCCAGCTGCATGGGGACGGTGTCCTACAATGAGCAGTTCTTC
13	TRBD2	TRBV4-1	TRBJ2-3	.	CASSPGLGNTQYF	TGCGCCAGCAGCCCCGGACTAGGCAATACGCAGTATTTT